These 2 T cell receptor beta chains originate from one sample sequenced in a study of shared clonotypes between healthy human individuals. The protocol was immunoSEQ multiplex PCR, while the TCRdb copy is restricted to in-frame clones and leaves out a portion. The sample lists about 1,500,000 clones; around 97% were seen once. The sequenced sample was naive CD4+ T cells sorted from blood. As for subset: CD45RA+ positively selected. The receptors were gathered from a man aged 30 to 39 in good health.

The chain combines TRBV27 with TRBJ2-7; D is unresolved. CDR1 is MNHEY and CDR2 is SMNVEV in the germline V gene (reference sequence). The V and J ends lost 5 bases and 4 bases respectively, with 21 bases between them. CDR3 length: 16 residues. CDR3 in DNA: TGTGCCAGCAGTCCGGCTTTCGAAGGTGGGATTTACGAGCAGTACTTC. As protein: CASSPAFEGGIYEQYF.

This chain uses TRBV6-5 with TRBJ2-3, with TRBD2 matching 9 bases. After removal of 3 bases from V and 2 bases from J, the junction contained 6 bases not matched to a gene. This CDR3 spans 16 amino acids. Germline values: CDR1 MNHEY, CDR2 SVGAGI. This CDR3 is CASSYLLAGNTDTQYF. The CDR3 DNA sequence: TGTGCCAGCAGTTATTTGCTAGCGGGGAACACAGATACGCAGTATTTT.